This TCR beta chain derives from a study of Graves' ophthalmopathy and Graves' hyperthyroidism. Looking at the study overall: Hyperthyroidism is called stable when no ophthalmopathy develops within 18 months of follow-up.

The study amplified TCR beta CDR3 regions using RNA transcripts. Amplification began with first-round RT-PCR using HTBI primers, then second-round multiplex PCR was performed. TCRdb recomputed calls from the multiplex PCR reads with MiXCR, one row per CDR3 protein. The sample shows approximately 1.2 million distinct CDR3 sequences, about 35% of them seen only once. This clonotype came up many times. Its antigen is unknown. Certain patients, namely those with other autoimmune diseases, uncontrolled infections, pregnancy or lactation, were excluded. Whole-study findings and limits: Blood also carried most expanded thyroid clonotypes exceeding 0.001 frequency. Ophthalmopathy could be told apart from stable hyperthyroidism by a 13-signature model (approximately 91% sensitivity, approximately 81% specificity).

The CDR3 has 14 amino acids. Germline V CDR1 and CDR2: SQVTM, ANQGSEA. J lost 1 base, V lost 7 bases, and 5 bases had no gene match. The rearrangement uses TRBV29-1 and TRBJ1-2; TRBD1 matches 11 bases. Sequencing used peripheral blood or thyroid tissue (not recorded which). This TCR derives from an adult man with Graves' hyperthyroidism. CDR3 coding DNA: TGCAGCGCCCCCGGGACAGGGGGTAACTATGGCTACACCTTC. Amino acids: CSAPGTGGNYGYTF.